The next 32 T cell receptor beta chains were all read from a single sample in a study of spatial heterogeneity in lung cancer. Time point specified: blood at routine non-recurrence follow-up after resection. TCRdb analysed the 5' RACE reads with MiXCR anew, one entry per CDR3 protein. The sample has about 10,000 distinct CDR3 sequences; about 23% are singletons. Source: PBMCs, taken at follow-up. Source of these receptors: a female donor with early-stage non-small cell lung cancer.

V usage is TRBV7-2 and J usage is TRBJ2-1; TRBD2 might be the D (7 bases). Germline V lookup: CDR1 SGHTA, CDR2 FQGNSA. The V and J ends lost 7 bases and 9 bases respectively, with 19 bases between them. This CDR3 region has 14 residues. The CDR3 coding sequence is TGTGCCAGCACCCAAGAGAGGGGGAGGGTTGAGCAGTTCTTC. Translated, it gives CASTQERGRVEQFF. Full variable domain (rest looked up from reference TRBV7-2 and TRBJ2-1): GAGVSQSPSNKVTEKGKDVELRCDPISGHTALYWYRQSLGQGLEFLIYFQGNSAPDKSGLPSDRFSAERTGGSVSTLTIQRTQQEDSAVYLCASTQERGRVEQFFGPGTRLTVL.

For the CDR3, the DNA is TGTGCCAGCAGTTACGACGGGCCACGGGGCTACAATGAGCAGTTCTTC. Translating it yields CASSYDGPRGYNEQFF. The chain recombines TRBV6-2 or TRBV6-3 with TRBJ2-1, with D possibly matching TRBD2 (5 bases). V was pared by 2 bases and J by 3 bases, with 14 bases between. This CDR3 is built from 16 residues. Per germline, CDR1 MNHEY and CDR2 SVGEGT.

This clonotype was counted a few times. The rearrangement uses TRBV28 and TRBJ2-7, with a weak D call TRBD1 (5 bases). The length of the CDR3 is 15 residues. Germline CDR1 and CDR2: MDHEN and SYDVKM. V was trimmed by 5 bases and J by 2 bases, leaving 16 bases between them. CDR3 protein: CASSPWGRQTYEQYF. The CDR3 DNA reads TGTGCCAGCAGTCCGTGGGGCCGACAAACCTACGAGCAGTACTTC.

This chain connects TRBV20-1 to TRBJ1-1; D is unclear. CDR1 DFQATT and CDR2 SNEGSKA come from the germline V gene (reference sequence). There are 15 residues in the CDR3. V lost 1 base, J lost 0 bases, and 12 bases lay in between. CDR3 nucleotides: TGCAGTGCTAGAGCGGCGCAGCTCATGAACACTGAAGCTTTCTTT. Its translation is CSARAAQLMNTEAFF.

This clonotype was detected a few times. The chain is built from TRBV28 and TRBJ1-5; D might be TRBD1 (6 bases). V shed 3 bases and J shed 7 bases, with 13 bases lying between them. This CDR3 has 14 amino acids. Germline values: CDR1 MDHEN, CDR2 SYDVKM. The CDR3 protein is CASSFRAGVQPQHF. CDR3 DNA sequence: TGTGCCAGCAGTTTCCGGGCAGGGGTCCAGCCCCAGCATTTT.

The V gene is TRBV6-6, the J gene TRBJ2-6; no clear D gene. Looked up from germline, CDR1 is MNHNY and CDR2 is SVGAGI (reference sequence). The CDR3 totals 15 residues. V shed 1 base and J shed 4 bases, with 8 bases lying between them. The CDR3 protein is CASSYFLGGANVLTF. The CDR3 bases are TGTGCCAGCAGTTACTTCCTGGGGGGGGCCAACGTCCTGACTTTC.

This clonotype was counted only a few times. The chain links TRBV15 to TRBJ2-7, with D tentatively TRBD1 (6 bases). V lost 3 bases and J 1 base, leaving 7 bases between the germline ends. Germline V gene lookup returns CDR1 LNHNV and CDR2 YYDKDF (reference sequence). The CDR3 length is 13 residues. The CDR3 DNA reads as TGTGCCACCAGCAGTACAGGGTCCTACGAGCAGTACTTC. Encoded protein: CATSSTGSYEQYF.

This chain connects TRBV27 to TRBJ2-5, with D unresolved. The germline V and J ends were trimmed by 6 bases and 2 bases, with 13 bases remaining between them. The CDR3 runs 14 residues. CDR1 is MNHEY, CDR2 SMNVEV, per germline (reference sequence). The CDR3 reads CASSSYGFQETQYF. DNA for the CDR3: TGTGCCAGCAGCTCTTATGGGTTTCAAGAGACCCAGTACTTC.

V and J are TRBV18 and TRBJ1-6; D uncertain. V gave up 2 bases and J gave up 10 bases, with 9 bases separating them. This CDR3 has 13 amino acids. Looked up from germline, CDR1 is KGHSH and CDR2 is LQKENI. The CDR3 sequence is CASSPMAESPLHF. CDR3 nucleotide sequence: TGTGCCAGCTCACCAATGGCGGAGTCACCCCTCCACTTT. Supplemented by reference TRBV18 and TRBJ1-6, the full variable domain reads NAGVMQNPRHLVRRRGQEARLRCSPMKGHSHVYWYRQLPEEGLKFMVYLQKENIIDESGMPKERFSAEFPKEGPSILRIQQVVRGDSAAYFCASSPMAESPLHFGNGTRLTVT.

This clonotype was seen only a few times. This chain uses TRBV7-6 with TRBJ2-1; 9 bases are a match to TRBD2. The V segment lost 2 bases and the J segment 0 bases; nucleotides outside the gene matches: 11. Germline V gene lookup returns CDR1 SGHVS and CDR2 FNYEAQ. The CDR3 loop spans 19 amino acids. In DNA, the CDR3 is TGTGCCAGCAGCTTACTCCCCGACATTAGCGGGAGCTCCTACAATGAGCAGTTCTTC. Translation gives CASSLLPDISGSSYNEQFF.

The V call is TRBV10-3, the J call TRBJ2-1, with 7 bases aligning to TRBD2. This CDR3 comprises 13 residues. With V trimmed by 7 bases and J by 3 bases, 3 bases remained unmatched. Germline assignment: CDR1 ENHRY and CDR2 SYGVKD. The CDR3 nucleotides read TGTGCCATCACCGCGGGGGACTACAATGAGCAGTTCTTC. As protein: CAITAGDYNEQFF.

This clonotype came up a few times. V and J are TRBV15 and TRBJ2-7; 8 bases fit TRBD1. The germline V gene has CDR1 LNHNV and CDR2 YYDKDF (reference sequence). V was clipped by 0 bases and J by 4 bases; unmatched bases: 5. This CDR3 spans 15 amino acids. CDR3 nucleotides: TGTGCCACCAGCAGAGAAGACAGGGGAGCGTACGAGCAGTACTTC. This gives the protein CATSREDRGAYEQYF.

Only a few counts were recorded for this clonotype. The rearrangement uses TRBV20-1 and TRBJ2-1; 12 nucleotides match TRBD2. The CDR3 extends over 16 amino acids. The germline V gene has CDR1 DFQATT and CDR2 SNEGSKA (reference sequence). J gave up 2 bases and V 1 base, and 3 bases lay outside the gene matches. The CDR3 spells CSARARLAGAYNEQFF. For the CDR3, the DNA is TGCAGTGCTAGAGCCCGACTAGCGGGAGCCTACAATGAGCAGTTCTTC.

This clonotype was recorded a few times. The chain employs TRBV24-1 and TRBJ2-1, with D unresolved. V lost 1 base and J 4 bases, leaving 16 bases between the germline ends. Per the germline V gene, CDR1 is KGHDR and CDR2 is SFDVKD. The CDR3 has 17 amino acids. DNA of the CDR3: TGTGCCACCAGTGATTTTCGCCAGCGAGGCCGGTACAATGAGCAGTTCTTC. Its translation is CATSDFRQRGRYNEQFF.

The chain couples TRBV3-1 to TRBJ2-5, with 9 bases fitting TRBD2. Germline V lookup: CDR1 LGHDT, CDR2 YNNKEL (reference sequence). The length of the CDR3 is 13 residues. The trim removed 6 bases at V and 3 bases at J, leaving 2 bases unmatched. The CDR3: CASSRLAEETQYF. In DNA form, the CDR3 reads TGTGCCAGCAGTCGACTAGCGGAAGAGACCCAGTACTTC.

In this sample, this clonotype turned up a few times. The chain carries TRBV5-6 and TRBJ2-5, with 9 bases identical to TRBD2. V trimming: 7 bases; J trimming: 4 bases; junction bases outside the gene matches: 5. This CDR3 has 13 amino acids. Germline V CDR1 and CDR2: SGHDT, YYEEEE. The CDR3 here is CASLKAGGETQYF. CDR3 DNA: TGTGCCAGCCTAAAAGCGGGAGGAGAGACCCAGTACTTC.

The chain carries TRBV18 and TRBJ2-1; 8 positions agree with TRBD2. This CDR3 contains 16 residues. After removal of 4 bases from V and 4 bases from J, the junction contained 9 bases not matched to a gene. Germline V CDR1 and CDR2: KGHSH, LQKENI. The DNA of the CDR3 is TGTGCCAGCTCACTTTTTACTAGCGGAGAGTACAATGAGCAGTTCTTC. Residues: CASSLFTSGEYNEQFF.

V is TRBV5-1 and J is TRBJ1-1, with TRBD1 matching over 7 bases. The CDR3 runs to 14 residues. The V and J ends lost 3 bases and 3 bases, in that order; junction bases with no gene match: 5. Germline CDR1 reads SGHRS; CDR2 reads YFSETQ. The CDR3 DNA follows: TGCGCCAGCAGCTCAACAGGGGAGGACACTGAAGCTTTCTTT. It is translated as CASSSTGEDTEAFF.

The CDR3 region has the DNA TGCGCCAGCAGCTTGTTCGGCCAAGAGACCCAGTACTTC. Amino acid sequence: CASSLFGQETQYF. The V and J genes are TRBV5-1 and TRBJ2-5; D not certain. Germline V gene lookup returns CDR1 SGHRS and CDR2 YFSETQ. Deletions cut 1 base from V and 1 base from J, with 5 bases between. This CDR3 region has 13 residues.

This chain links TRBV2 with TRBJ2-1; D unresolved. V was shortened by 3 bases and J by 7 bases, with 10 bases between the two germline ends. The CDR3 covers 13 residues. From germline, CDR1 is SNHLY and CDR2 FYNNEI. The CDR3 nucleotides read TGTGCCAGCAGTGACGCAGTTACAAATGAGCAGTTCTTC. Protein product: CASSDAVTNEQFF.

The genes are TRBV10-3 and TRBJ2-4; D possibly uses TRBD1 or TRBD2 (6 bases each). The CDR3 covers 15 residues. CDR1 and CDR2 (germline): ENHRY, SYGVKD. V was trimmed by 5 bases and J by 0 bases, leaving 11 bases between them. The CDR3 DNA follows: TGTGCCATCAGTCAAGGGGGGTCAGCCAAAAACATTCAGTACTTC. It codes for CAISQGGSAKNIQYF.

This chain connects TRBV10-1 to TRBJ2-1; D remains unclear. The CDR3 runs to 13 residues. Looked up from germline, CDR1 is WNHNN and CDR2 is SYGVQD (reference sequence). Trimming removed 8 bases from V and 1 base from J, with 9 bases in between. CDR3 amino acids: CASGPGSYNEQFF. The CDR3 DNA follows: TGCGCCAGCGGCCCAGGATCCTACAATGAGCAGTTCTTC.

This sequence joins TRBV10-1 and TRBJ2-3, with unresolved D. Per the germline V gene, CDR1 is WNHNN and CDR2 is SYGVQD (reference sequence). The CDR3 sequence is 14 residues long. V shed 5 bases and J shed 4 bases, with 13 bases lying between them. In nucleotides, the CDR3 is TGCGCCAGCAGTCGTGGGATGAGCGCAGATACGCAGTATTTT. Translating it yields CASSRGMSADTQYF.

This sequence joins TRBV6-6 and TRBJ1-2; D ambiguous. The length of the CDR3 is 13 residues. Germline V gives CDR1 MNHNY, CDR2 SVGAGI (reference sequence). Trimming left V 4 bases short and J 5 bases short, with 11 bases between. The CDR3 protein is CASSSTYLYGYTF. The CDR3 DNA reads as TGTGCCAGCAGTTCTACCTACCTATATGGCTACACCTTC.

In its sample, this clonotype was seen a few times. This chain links TRBV7-2 with TRBJ2-2, with TRBD2 matching over 7 bases. V dropped 1 base and J dropped 6; count of bases not matched to a gene: 5. CDR3 size: 15 residues. CDR1 is SGHTA, CDR2 FQGNSA, per germline. The CDR3 DNA is TGTGCCAGCAGCTTAGATCTAGCGGCACCCGGGGAGCTGTTTTTT. It is translated as CASSLDLAAPGELFF.

This chain joins TRBV27 and TRBJ2-6; either TRBD1 or TRBD2 may supply D (5 bases each). The CDR3 spans 16 residues. Trimming left V 3 bases short and J 4 bases short, with 13 bases between. Germline V CDR1 and CDR2: MNHEY, SMNVEV (reference sequence). The CDR3: CASSLSGGTGANVLTF. In DNA form, the CDR3 reads TGTGCCAGCAGTTTGAGTGGGGGAACCGGGGCCAACGTCCTGACTTTC.

The J gene is TRBJ1-5, the V gene TRBV19; D ambiguous. Looked up from germline, CDR1 is LNHDA and CDR2 is SQIVND (reference sequence). This CDR3 is built from 15 residues. V was pared by 6 bases and J by 1 base, with 13 bases between. CDR3 coding DNA: TGTGCCAGTAGGTCCGCAGTTCTGAGCAATCAGCCCCAGCATTTT. Its translation is CASRSAVLSNQPQHF.

The DNA for the CDR3 is TGTGCCAGCAGTTACGGGGATGGGGGGCACTACGAGCAGTACTTC. Its translation is CASSYGDGGHYEQYF. The chain is built from TRBV6-5 and TRBJ2-7; D may correspond to TRBD1 or TRBD2 (6 bases each). The germline V gene encodes CDR1 MNHEY and CDR2 SVGAGI. Between the trimmed V and J ends, which lost 2 bases and 3 bases, there was a span of 14 bases. This CDR3 is built from 15 residues.

The chain links TRBV7-9 to TRBJ1-1; D unclear. CDR3 length: 15 amino acids. The germline gives CDR1 SEHNR, CDR2 FQNEAQ (reference sequence). Trimming shortened V by 2 bases and J by 0 bases, and 10 bases separated the two germline ends. The CDR3 sequence: CASSLLRPLNTEAFF. Written as DNA, the CDR3 is TGTGCCAGCAGCTTATTGAGGCCCTTGAACACTGAAGCTTTCTTT.

The V gene is TRBV6-2 or TRBV6-3, the J gene TRBJ2-1; 9 bases agree with TRBD2. This CDR3 comprises 16 residues. The germline CDR1 and CDR2 sequences are MNHEY and SVGEGT. The ends lost 7 bases at V and 5 bases at J; junction bases unmatched: 12. CDR3 sequence: CASTQAGGRANNEQFF. DNA of the CDR3: TGTGCCAGCACCCAGGCGGGGGGGAGGGCCAACAATGAGCAGTTCTTC.

This clonotype showed up just a few times. V gene TRBV18 combines with J gene TRBJ2-6, with D perhaps matching TRBD1 (6 bases). Germline CDR1 KGHSH, CDR2 LQKENI. Trimming removed 3 bases from V and 1 base from J, with 10 bases in between. The CDR3 contains 16 residues. The CDR3 here is CASSPPGVSGANVLTF. CDR3 nucleotide sequence: TGTGCCAGCTCACCTCCAGGGGTGTCTGGGGCCAACGTCCTGACTTTC.

The rearrangement links TRBV7-9 to TRBJ2-4; a weak D match, TRBD1 (6 bases). CDR3 size: 19 residues. Germline V CDR1 and CDR2: SEHNR, FQNEAQ (reference sequence). V was pared by 1 base and J by 3 bases, with 22 bases between. The CDR3 DNA is TGTGCCAGCAGCTTAGGGATGAGGGCAGGGGTTGATGTCAAAAACATTCAGTACTTC. It specifies CASSLGMRAGVDVKNIQYF.